This is a list of T cell receptor beta chains from one sample in a study of Tregs in tolerant kidney transplant recipients. Data came from immunoSEQ multiplex PCR; TCRdb stores just in-frame clones and leaves some out. The sample shows roughly 50,000 clones, more than 70% of them seen only once. Here the sequenced sample was CD8+ T cells from blood (PBMCs), taken 12 months after the transplant. These receptors all stem from a human patient who received a combined kidney and bone marrow transplant. Some T cells may possibly be graft donor cells. The conserved cysteine and the conserved F or W are not part of the CDR3 here. Fields, in order: V gene, J gene, CDR3 protein.

V gene: TRBV12-1
J gene: TRBJ2-1
CDR3 protein: ASSPDRAYNEQF

V gene: TRBV29-1
J gene: TRBJ2-1
CDR3 protein: SVEDGTSGRVNEQF

V gene: TRBV9
J gene: TRBJ2-7
CDR3 protein: ASSPPEASATYEQY

V gene: TRBV4-1
J gene: TRBJ2-7
CDR3 protein: ASSPLAGATYEQY

V gene: TRBV9
J gene: TRBJ2-1
CDR3 protein: ASSVRTSGDEQF

V gene: TRBV9
J gene: TRBJ1-1
CDR3 protein: ASSGTGGHTEAF

V gene: TRBV9
J gene: TRBJ2-3
CDR3 protein: ASSVASGGITDTQY

V gene: TRBV7-2
J gene: TRBJ1-5
CDR3 protein: ASSQDRGRNQPQH

V gene: TRBV19
J gene: TRBJ2-7
CDR3 protein: ASSWDRGSGYEQY

V gene: TRBV4-2
J gene: TRBJ1-3
CDR3 protein: ASSPGVNSGNTIY

V gene: TRBV6-5
J gene: TRBJ2-3
CDR3 protein: ASSYSSTGVTDTQY

V gene: TRBV21-1
J gene: TRBJ2-4
CDR3 protein: ASSKGGTPKNIQY